A selection of T cell receptor beta chains follows, all from one sample in a study of molecular identifiers for immune sequencing clone quantification. TCRdb independently ran MiXCR on the PCR reads; one entry per CDR3 protein. The sample consists of about 320,000 distinct CDR3 sequences, 20% to 25% of them appearing once. The sequencing sample was made of naive CD8+ T cells from blood, with Jurkat cell RNA spiked in. These receptors were collected from a human donor in good health. Some libraries in this study had Jurkat cell RNA spiked in. The CDR3 runs from the conserved cysteine through the conserved F or W. D genes are given only for firm matches. Clone size appears in some rows only: once, few, many, or a class for an expanded clone.

V gene	J gene	D gene	clone size	CDR3 protein	CDR3 DNA
TRBV20-1	TRBJ2-7	TRBD1	many	CSASQTPGTGPTYEQYF	TGCAGTGCCTCCCAGACTCCCGGGACAGGCCCGACCTACGAGCAGTACTTC
TRBV14	TRBJ2-7	TRBD1	many	CASSHRDRGYEQYF	TGTGCCAGCAGCCACCGGGACAGGGGTTACGAGCAGTACTTC
TRBV30	TRBJ1-5	TRBD1	NA	CAWRRTGAWDQPQHF	TGTGCCTGGAGACGTACAGGGGCGTGGGATCAGCCCCAGCATTTT
TRBV29-1	TRBJ1-4	NA	few	CSVVGTQAGKLSF	TGCAGCGTTGTAGGGACCCAAGCGGGAAAACTGTCTTTT
TRBV5-5	TRBJ2-7	TRBD2	many	CASSRGLAGGYSYEQYF	TGTGCCAGCAGCCGGGGACTAGCGGGGGGTTACTCCTACGAGCAGTACTTC
TRBV19	TRBJ2-6	NA	many	CASSIGWTGANVLTF	TGTGCCAGTAGTATCGGATGGACTGGGGCCAACGTCCTGACTTTC
TRBV4-1	TRBJ1-6	NA	many	CASSPGRGSPLHF	TGCGCCAGCAGCCCAGGAAGGGGTTCACCCCTCCACTTT
TRBV6-5	TRBJ1-5	NA	many	CASSWDPNQPQHF	TGTGCCAGCAGTTGGGACCCTAATCAGCCCCAGCATTTT
TRBV19	TRBJ2-3	NA	many	CASSILGVDTQYF	TGTGCCAGTAGTATCTTGGGGGTAGATACGCAGTATTTT
TRBV4-3	TRBJ1-3	TRBD1	few	CASSQDRGLAGNTIYF	TGCGCCAGCAGTCAGGACAGGGGTTTAGCTGGAAACACCATATATTTT
TRBV24-1	TRBJ2-1	NA	many	CATSEGFDEQFF	TGTGCCACCAGTGAGGGGTTCGATGAGCAGTTCTTC
TRBV20-1	TRBJ1-6	NA	many	CSADPPREKNSPLHF	TGCAGTGCTGATCCCCCCAGGGAAAAAAATTCACCCCTCCACTTT
TRBV6-6	TRBJ2-7	TRBD2	few	CASSVPLSGGWYEQYF	TGTGCCAGCAGTGTCCCCCTTAGCGGGGGTTGGTACGAGCAGTACTTC
TRBV30	TRBJ2-3	NA	NA	CAWSAAGGYTDTQYF	TGTGCCTGGAGTGCCGCAGGGGGGTACACAGATACGCAGTATTTC
TRBV28	TRBJ1-2	TRBD1	many	CASSSYRGNYGYTF	TGTGCCAGCAGTTCCTACAGGGGGAACTATGGCTACACCTTC
TRBV12-3/TRBV12-4	TRBJ1-1	TRBD1	NA	CASSLGTGDEAFF	TGTGCCAGCAGTCTCGGGACAGGGGACGAAGCTTTCTTT
TRBV30	TRBJ2-2	NA	few	CAWSGTFGQTTGELFF	TGTGCCTGGAGTGGTACCTTTGGACAGACCACCGGGGAGCTGTTTTTT
TRBV27	TRBJ2-5	NA	NA	CASSLWAGGQETQYF	TGTGCCAGCAGTTTATGGGCCGGGGGACAAGAGACCCAGTACTTC
TRBV7-9	TRBJ2-1	NA	many	CASSLQVSRSYNEQFF	TGTGCCAGCAGCTTACAGGTTAGCAGGTCCTACAATGAGCAGTTCTTC
TRBV13	TRBJ2-7	NA	NA	CASSDSGHREQYF	TGTGCCAGCAGCGACTCAGGACATCGGGAGCAGTACTTC
TRBV6-5	TRBJ2-7	NA	many	CASSLAITYEQYF	TGTGCCAGCAGTTTAGCGATCACCTACGAGCAGTACTTC
TRBV28	TRBJ2-3	TRBD2	many	CASSMGLAGGTDTQYF	TGTGCCAGCAGCATGGGGCTAGCGGGAGGCACAGATACGCAGTATTTT
TRBV12-5	TRBJ1-1	NA	many	CASALTANTEAFF	TGTGCTAGTGCCTTGACCGCGAACACTGAAGCTTTCTTT
TRBV11-2	TRBJ2-1	TRBD1	many	CASSLGTGEQFF	TGTGCCAGCAGTTTAGGGACAGGTGAGCAGTTCTTC
TRBV6-2/TRBV6-3	TRBJ2-3	TRBD2	NA	CASRPLSGKNTDTRYF	TGTGCCAGCAGGCCCCTGAGCGGGAAAAACACAGATACGCGGTATTTT
TRBV29-1	TRBJ2-1	NA	NA	CSVIGGIKNEQFF	TGCAGCGTTATTGGCGGGATTAAAAATGAGCAGTTCTTC
TRBV20-1	TRBJ2-3	NA	many	CSATDEGDTQYF	TGCAGTGCAACGGACGAAGGGGATACGCAGTATTTT
TRBV30	TRBJ1-2	NA	many	CAWSTQGKRYGYTF	TGTGCCTGGAGTACGCAGGGAAAGCGGTATGGCTACACCTTC
TRBV11-2	TRBJ1-4	NA	few	CASTTTGGATNEKLFF	TGTGCCAGCACCACAACGGGGGGAGCAACTAATGAAAAACTGTTTTTT
TRBV9	TRBJ1-3	NA	many	CASSVGGLGNTIYF	TGTGCCAGCAGCGTAGGGGGGCTCGGAAACACCATATATTTT
TRBV18	TRBJ2-3	NA	many	CASSPGRWPDTQYF	TGTGCCAGCTCACCAGGGCGCTGGCCAGATACGCAGTATTTT
TRBV30	TRBJ2-1	TRBD2	many	CAWSVPLPTGTSLVNEQFF	TGTGCCTGGAGTGTACCCCTACCAACCGGGACTAGTCTTGTCAATGAGCAGTTCTTC
TRBV4-3	TRBJ2-1	NA	NA	CASSQVVQGRDEQFF	TGCGCCAGCAGCCAAGTAGTCCAGGGCCGCGATGAGCAGTTCTTC
TRBV7-3	TRBJ2-1	NA	many	CASSATTTYNEQFF	TGTGCCAGCAGCGCTACTACAACTTACAATGAGCAGTTCTTC
TRBV29-1	TRBJ1-1	NA	many	CSVDPQGMNTEAFF	TGCAGCGTTGACCCCCAGGGAATGAACACTGAAGCTTTCTTT
TRBV28	TRBJ2-7	NA	many	CASSLPGPEQYF	TGTGCCAGCAGTTTACCTGGTCCCGAGCAGTACTTC
TRBV9	TRBJ2-2	NA	many	CASSVGGDDTGELFF	TGTGCCAGCAGCGTAGGAGGGGACGACACCGGGGAGCTGTTTTTT
TRBV7-6	TRBJ2-3	TRBD2	many	CASSLAGQPTDTQYF	TGTGCCAGCAGCCTAGCGGGACAACCCACAGATACGCAGTATTTT
TRBV14	TRBJ2-5	NA	many	CASRNRGEETQYF	TGTGCCAGCAGGAACCGGGGAGAAGAGACCCAGTACTTC
TRBV3-1	TRBJ2-3	NA	few	CASSQVSGLIDTQYF	TGTGCCAGCAGCCAAGTTTCGGGACTCATAGATACGCAGTATTTT
TRBV6-5	TRBJ2-7	TRBD2	few	CASSKLAGGREQYF	TGTGCCAGCAGCAAACTAGCGGGAGGGCGGGAGCAGTACTTC
TRBV12-3/TRBV12-4	TRBJ2-3	TRBD1	many	CASSSQGVGDTQYF	TGTGCCAGCAGTTCGCAGGGGGTTGGAGATACGCAGTATTTT
TRBV6-6	TRBJ2-7	NA	many	CASSYAAQPSSYEQYF	TGTGCCAGCAGTTACGCCGCGCAGCCCTCCTCCTACGAGCAGTACTTC
TRBV18	TRBJ2-3	TRBD2	few	CASSFPLAATDTQYF	TGTGCCAGCTCCTTCCCCCTAGCGGCGACAGATACGCAGTATTTT
TRBV6-6	TRBJ2-7	NA	many	CASSYTQGNEQYF	TGTGCCAGCAGTTACACACAGGGAAACGAGCAGTACTTC